This T cell receptor beta chain was sequenced in a study of blood T cell repertoires in COVID-19. Study at large: There were acute and convalescent COVID-19 samples, and they came from the United States, Italy and Spain. T cells, B-cell-depleted T cells, or PBMCs supplied cDNA or gDNA.

Study processing details: Reference gene primer amplification in the assay estimated nucleated cell counts. TCRdb's table, derived via immunoSEQ multiplex PCR, lists solely in-frame clones and lacks some. That table is the source of V, J and clone size, and D and trimming were worked out from the DNA. Of about 260,000 clones detected, approximately 86% appear once; the ten largest clones hold under 2%. Trimming removed 0 bases from V and 4 bases from J, with 10 bases in between. This CDR3 has 15 residues. Looked up from germline, CDR1 is SGHTA and CDR2 is FQGNSA. The receptor's source is a man aged 30 to 45 with active or convalescent COVID-19. Sequences were obtained from peripheral blood. The J gene is TRBJ1-5, the V gene TRBV7-2, with no clear D. The CDR3 nucleotides read TGTGCCAGCAGCTTAGCCCAGGCCCAGAATCAGCCCCAGCATTTT. Translation: CASSLAQAQNQPQHF. The full variable domain, rest sourced from reference TRBV7-2 and TRBJ1-5, is GAGVSQSPSNKVTEKGKDVELRCDPISGHTALYWYRQSLGQGLEFLIYFQGNSAPDKSGLPSDRFSAERTGGSVSTLTIQRTQQEDSAVYLCASSLAQAQNQPQHFGDGTRLSIL.